The 17 T cell receptor beta chains in this list originate from one sample, sequenced in a study of shared T cell receptors in the human thymus. Repertoires were generated with immunoSEQ multiplex PCR, while TCRdb's copy carries only in-frame clones and drops some. The repertoire has a few hundred thousand clones, around 95% of them found once; the top ten carry approximately 0.02%. Sequencing was done on a sample of thymocytes. The receptors here all came from a human donor.

With respect to this clone: It is likely a read error, because the conserved phenylalanine at the end of the CDR3 is missing. The DNA is omitted, as the CDR3 cannot be located on it reliably, and the CDR3 follows TCRdb's listing. V usage is TRBV28 and J usage is TRBJ1-5; TRBD1, the table's D call, was not compared with the DNA. Germline CDR1 is MDHEN and CDR2 is SYDVKM. 13 amino acids form the CDR3, both terminal residues included. CDR3 loop: CASTSPGQGVSGI.

This chain joins TRBV4-2 and TRBJ2-3, with 8 positions matching TRBD2. With V trimmed by 0 bases and J by 5 bases, 7 bases remained unmatched. CDR1 is LGHNA, CDR2 YNFKEQ, per germline. This CDR3 region has 16 residues. CDR3 bases: TGTGCCAGCAGCCAAGATAAGCGGGAGAAGGGAGATACGCAGTATTTT. This codes for CASSQDKREKGDTQYF.

A note on this clone: The same CDR3 arises from other DNA sequences in this sample as well. The chain is built from TRBV27 and TRBJ1-6, with a possible D match to TRBD1 (6 bases). The V end was cut by 2 bases, the J end by 4 bases, with 12 bases between. The CDR3 runs 16 residues. The germline gives CDR1 MNHEY, CDR2 SMNVEV (reference sequence). CDR3 protein: CASSLSRQGYNSPLHF. Here the CDR3 DNA reads TGTGCCAGCAGTTTAAGTCGGCAGGGGTATAATTCACCCCTCCACTTT.

J is TRBJ2-3 and V is TRBV28; tentative D call: TRBD2 (6 bases). This CDR3 region has 16 residues. Germline CDR1 reads MDHEN; CDR2 reads SYDVKM. Trimming cost V 5 bases and J 7 bases, with 22 bases left between them. The CDR3 coding sequence is TGTGCCAGCAGTCCACTACCCCCCTCGGGGAGGAATACGCAGTATTTT. It specifies CASSPLPPSGRNTQYF.

The chain recombines TRBV27 with TRBJ2-3; D ambiguous. CDR3 size: 14 residues. V lost 4 bases and J lost 2, with 10 bases in between. Per the germline V gene, CDR1 is MNHEY and CDR2 is SMNVEV (reference sequence). CDR3 sequence (DNA): TGTGCCAGCAGTTCCGGTCGGAACACAGATACGCAGTATTTT. It translates to CASSSGRNTDTQYF.

V and J are TRBV19 and TRBJ1-2; 10 positions match TRBD1. Germline CDR1 and CDR2: LNHDA and SQIVND (reference sequence). Trimming at V came to 8 bases and at J to 1 base, leaving 7 bases not matched to a gene. CDR3 size: 15 residues. DNA of the CDR3: TGTGCCAGTCGAGACAGGGGGCGGGGTAACTATGGCTACACCTTC. This gives the protein CASRDRGRGNYGYTF.

This clone occurred once. Written as DNA, the CDR3 is TGTGCCAGCAGCCCCGCTTTCGGACAGGGAGATGAAAAACTGTTTTTT. Translation gives CASSPAFGQGDEKLFF. J is TRBJ1-4 and V is TRBV7-2, with 8 bases aligning to TRBD1. Germline trimming cut 5 bases from V and 6 bases from J; bases unmatched to any gene: 11. Looked up from germline, CDR1 is SGHTA and CDR2 is FQGNSA. The CDR3 is 16 amino acids.

The chain combines TRBV19 with TRBJ1-2, with 7 bases that match TRBD1. This CDR3 is 14 amino acids long. Germline trimming cut 8 bases from V and 1 base from J; bases unmatched to any gene: 7. The germline V gene encodes CDR1 LNHDA and CDR2 SQIVND (reference sequence). DNA of the CDR3: TGTGCCAGTCGGCAGGGGGGGGTTAACTATGGCTACACCTTC. Translation: CASRQGGVNYGYTF.

The chain recombines TRBV28 with TRBJ1-5; D is possibly TRBD1 (5 bases). V was cut by 10 bases and J by 1 base, with 23 bases left in between. This CDR3 is 17 amino acids long. CDR1 is MDHEN and CDR2 is SYDVKM in the germline V gene. The CDR3 bases are TGTGCCACCACCCGCACAACTGAGGGGCAAAGCAATCAGCCCCAGCATTTT. The encoded protein is CATTRTTEGQSNQPQHF.

The V and J genes are TRBV28 and TRBJ2-7; no definite D call. Trimming pared 3 bases from V and 2 bases from J, leaving 20 bases between. The CDR3 covers 17 residues. In germline, CDR1 is MDHEN, CDR2 SYDVKM. The CDR3 DNA sequence: TGTGCCAGCAGTTTCTCTTACGACATACGCCCCCCCTACGAGCAGTACTTC. Residues: CASSFSYDIRPPYEQYF.

The chain carries TRBV27 and TRBJ2-5, with D unclear. CDR1 is MNHEY and CDR2 is SMNVEV in the germline V gene (reference sequence). The CDR3 is 14 amino acids. Trimming shortened V by 2 bases and J by 1 base, and 8 bases separated the two germline ends. The CDR3 coding sequence is TGTGCCAGCAGTTTAAGGGCATTCCAAGAGACCCAGTACTTC. It encodes CASSLRAFQETQYF.

The chain has TRBV5-4 and TRBJ1-4; TRBD1 aligns across 9 bases. CDR3 length: 17 residues. The germline CDR1 and CDR2 sequences are SGHNT and YYREEE (reference sequence). Trimming removed 4 bases from V and 5 bases from J; junction bases left unmatched: 12. DNA of the CDR3: TGTGCCAGCAGCCCCGGGACAGGGAAGTTTAGGAATGAAAAACTGTTTTTT. Its protein is CASSPGTGKFRNEKLFF.

The rearrangement joins TRBV5-5 to TRBJ1-6; 9 bases map to TRBD1. Germline V lookup: CDR1 SGHKS, CDR2 YYEKEE (reference sequence). This CDR3 has 15 amino acids. With 2 bases clipped from V and 5 bases from J, the junction kept 2 bases outside the gene matches. The CDR3 loop is CASSLRTGDNSPLHF. In DNA, the CDR3 is TGTGCCAGCAGCTTAAGGACAGGGGATAATTCACCCCTCCACTTT. The whole variable domain, filled in from reference TRBV5-5 and TRBJ1-6, reads DAGVTQSPTHLIKTRGQQVTLRCSPISGHKSVSWYQQVLGQGPQFIFQYYEKEERGRGNFPDRFSARQFPNYSSELNVNALLLGDSALYLCASSLRTGDNSPLHFGNGTRLTVT.

The rearrangement uses TRBV21-1 and TRBJ2-3; the table assigns TRBD2, which was not confirmed against the DNA. TRBV21-1 is a pseudogene. This CDR3 is 16 amino acids long. The CDR3, as DNA: TGTGCCAGCAGCAAAAGGGCTAGCGGATTTGGAGATACGCAGTATTTT. Its protein is CASSKRASGFGDTQYF.

The genes are TRBV5-1 and TRBJ2-5; 7 nucleotides line up with TRBD2. Unmatched junction bases numbered 22, after V lost 3 bases and J lost 5 bases. The germline V gene has CDR1 SGHRS and CDR2 YFSETQ. The CDR3 has 19 amino acids. The CDR3 protein is CASSWGLQTSHYIRETQYF. The CDR3 DNA is TGCGCCAGCAGCTGGGGACTACAGACTAGCCATTATATACGGGAGACCCAGTACTTC.

The chain joins TRBV5-6 to TRBJ1-2; D not certain. Trimming cost V 1 base and J 3 bases, with 7 bases left between them. There are 13 residues in the CDR3. Germline values: CDR1 SGHDT, CDR2 YYEEEE. The CDR3 region has the DNA TGTGCCAGCAGCTTGAAGCCCTACTATGGCTACACCTTC. This translates into CASSLKPYYGYTF.

This clone was observed a single time. This chain connects TRBV28 to TRBJ2-7; D gene uncertain. The germline V gene encodes CDR1 MDHEN and CDR2 SYDVKM. Trimming left V 6 bases short and J 3 bases short, with 6 bases between. The length of the CDR3 is 11 residues. For the CDR3, the DNA is TGTGCCAGCAGCGTCATCTACGAGCAGTACTTC. This translates into CASSVIYEQYF.